Sequencing of this TCR beta chain was carried out in a study of blood T cell repertoires in COVID-19. In the study overall: Sites across the United States, Italy and Spain contributed samples from acute and convalescent COVID-19.

V trimming: 3 bases; J trimming: 1 base; junction bases outside the gene matches: 0. Germline CDR1 SGHNT, CDR2 YYREEE (reference sequence). The CDR3 is made up of 13 amino acids. Generated by immunoSEQ multiplex PCR, the TCRdb table keeps only in-frame clones and is missing some. The table lists 110,000 to 150,000 clones, about 89% of them singletons. The clonotype originates from a man between 60 and 75 years old with active or convalescent COVID-19. The material sequenced was peripheral blood. This rearrangement joins TRBV5-4 to TRBJ2-5; 7 nucleotides line up with TRBD1. In DNA form, the CDR3 reads TGTGCCAGCAGCTACAGGGGCCAAGAGACCCAGTACTTC. It yields the protein CASSYRGQETQYF. Combining the CDR3 with reference TRBV5-4 and TRBJ2-5 gives the whole variable domain ETGVTQSPTHLIKTRGQQVTLRCSSQSGHNTVSWYQQALGQGPQFIFQYYREEENGRGNFPPRFSGLQFPNYSSELNVNALELDDSALYLCASSYRGQETQYFGPGTRLLVL.